Each of the 26 T cell receptor beta chains below was sequenced from the same sample in a study of radiotherapy plus CTLA-4 blockade in lung cancer. Clones were read by immunoSEQ multiplex PCR, and TCRdb kept only the in-frame ones, dropping some. The sample consists of tens of thousands of clones, about 63% of them appearing once. The material was peripheral blood, obtained from a patient treated with radiotherapy plus ipilimumab. Source of these receptors: a human donor with non-small cell lung cancer who had a partial response to radiotherapy plus ipilimumab.

This clone has only one observation. The rearrangement uses TRBV30 and TRBJ2-7, with TRBD2 matching 10 bases. V dropped 2 bases and J dropped 3; count of bases not matched to a gene: 4. The CDR3 length is 14 residues. Germline CDR1 is GTSNPN and CDR2 is SVGIG (reference sequence). The CDR3 nucleotides read TGTGCCTGGAGTCCAGCGGGGGGGTACTACGAGCAGTACTTC. This translates into CAWSPAGGYYEQYF.

This clone was observed once. DNA of the CDR3: TGTGCCAGCAGTGAAGCGGGGACAGGCTGGAGGAATGAGCAGTTCTTC. This translates into CASSEAGTGWRNEQFF. This chain joins TRBV2 and TRBJ2-1; 8 nucleotides match TRBD1. The CDR3 consists of 16 residues. In germline, CDR1 is SNHLY, CDR2 FYNNEI. Trimming took 0 bases from V and 7 from J; bases not matched to a gene: 8.

The rearrangement joins TRBV5-6 to TRBJ1-1, with D tentatively TRBD1 (6 bases). The CDR3 spans 15 residues. Per the germline V gene, CDR1 is SGHDT and CDR2 is YYEEEE. Trimming stripped 4 bases from V and 4 bases from J, with 17 bases between. CDR3: CASSGPRGSGTEAFF. The CDR3 region has the DNA TGTGCCAGCAGCGGACCCAGGGGCTCAGGCACTGAAGCTTTCTTT.

This sequence joins TRBV2 and TRBJ2-2; 7 bases fit TRBD2. The CDR3 extends over 13 amino acids. CDR1 is SNHLY and CDR2 is FYNNEI in the germline V gene. The ends lost 6 bases at V and 7 bases at J; junction bases unmatched: 5. As DNA, the CDR3 is TGTGCCAGCAGGTGGGGGGGGAACGGGGAGCTGTTTTTT. It translates to CASRWGGNGELFF.

The V gene is TRBV7-3, the J gene TRBJ2-1; a possible D gene is TRBD2 (7 bases). Trimming took 6 bases from V and 4 from J, leaving 13 bases between them. The CDR3 loop spans 14 amino acids. Germline CDR1 SGHTA, CDR2 FQGTGA. The CDR3 sequence is CASSRGGQYNEQFF. The CDR3 DNA follows: TGTGCCAGCAGTAGGGGGGGGCAATACAATGAGCAGTTCTTC.

CDR3 sequence (DNA): TGTGCCAGCAGCCTCACAGGGGGCGGCACTGAAGCTTTCTTT. Its protein product is CASSLTGGGTEAFF. The chain carries TRBV7-2 and TRBJ1-1, with 9 bases fitting TRBD1. This CDR3 contains 14 residues. V was clipped by 5 bases and J by 4 bases; unmatched bases: 5. Germline-derived CDR1 and CDR2 are SGHTA and FQGNSA.

The V and J genes are TRBV6-5 and TRBJ2-7; 9 bases agree with TRBD1. Per the germline V gene, CDR1 is MNHEY and CDR2 is SVGAGI. CDR3 length: 16 amino acids. The V and J ends lost 4 bases and 7 bases, in that order; junction bases with no gene match: 14. For the CDR3, the DNA is TGTGCCAGCAGTTTCGGACAGGGGACCGAAGGAGGGGAGCAGTACTTC. Its protein is CASSFGQGTEGGEQYF.

The rearrangement uses TRBV27 and TRBJ1-1; 7 bases map to TRBD1. The CDR3 runs to 13 residues. Germline V gene lookup returns CDR1 MNHEY and CDR2 SMNVEV (reference sequence). Germline trimming cut 4 bases from V and 9 bases from J; bases unmatched to any gene: 8. This CDR3 is CASSYKKGQQAFF. CDR3 nucleotide sequence: TGTGCCAGCAGTTACAAAAAGGGACAGCAAGCTTTCTTT.

The genes are TRBV27 and TRBJ1-1; a weak D match, TRBD1 (6 bases). The CDR3 spans 15 residues. The V gene's germline CDR1 is MNHEY and CDR2 SMNVEV (reference sequence). The V end was cut by 1 base, the J end by 4 bases, with 13 bases between. CDR3 residues: CASSLLGAESTEAFF. The CDR3 DNA sequence: TGTGCCAGCAGTTTATTGGGGGCGGAATCCACTGAAGCTTTCTTT.

The chain uses TRBV30 and TRBJ2-1; 10 positions agree with TRBD2. This CDR3 is 14 amino acids long. V gave up 1 base and J gave up 9 bases; unmatched junction bases: 6. Germline CDR1 GTSNPN, CDR2 SVGIG (reference sequence). CDR3 amino acids: CAWSALAGEGEQFF. DNA of the CDR3: TGTGCCTGGAGTGCGCTAGCGGGGGAGGGTGAGCAGTTCTTC.

The CDR3 region is CASIASPTGSAEAFF. In DNA, the CDR3 is TGTGCCAGCATCGCGAGCCCTACAGGTTCAGCTGAAGCTTTCTTT. The chain is built from TRBV6-5 and TRBJ1-1; possibly TRBD1 for D (5 bases). This CDR3 is 15 amino acids long. V gave up 7 bases and J gave up 6 bases, with 21 bases separating them. The V gene's germline CDR1 is MNHEY and CDR2 SVGAGI.

The sample holds a few counts of this clone. The chain uses TRBV11-3 and TRBJ2-7, with 7 bases lining up with TRBD1. The germline V gene has CDR1 SGHNT and CDR2 YENEEA. After removal of 2 bases from V and 6 bases from J, the junction contained 4 bases not matched to a gene. The CDR3 is 13 residues long. The CDR3 is CASSLNTGAEQYF. The CDR3 DNA follows: TGTGCCAGCAGCTTAAACACAGGGGCCGAGCAGTACTTC.

The chain has TRBV7-3 and TRBJ1-6; TRBD1 agrees at 8 bases. Trimming cost V 5 bases and J 3 bases; bases outside gene matches: 3. Germline CDR1 is SGHTA and CDR2 is FQGTGA. The CDR3 contains 15 residues. DNA for the CDR3: TGTGCCAGCAGCGTTGACAGGGGCTATAATTCACCCCTCCACTTT. As protein: CASSVDRGYNSPLHF. The full variable domain, in which reference TRBV7-3 and TRBJ1-6 provide the parts outside the CDR3, is GAGVSQTPSNKVTEKGKYVELRCDPISGHTALYWYRQSLGQGPEFLIYFQGTGAADDSGLPNDRFFAVRPEGSVSTLKIQRTERGDSAVYLCASSVDRGYNSPLHFGNGTRLTVT.

This clone was seen at least ten times. The chain employs TRBV7-9 and TRBJ1-3; TRBD1 matches at 8 bases. Per germline, CDR1 SEHNR and CDR2 FQNEAQ (reference sequence). J gave up 2 bases and V 5 bases, and 17 bases lay outside the gene matches. The CDR3 covers 19 residues. CDR3 sequence (DNA): TGTGCCAGCAGCCCTCTTTTGGCAGGGGGCGAAAAGACTGGAAACACCATATATTTT. This codes for CASSPLLAGGEKTGNTIYF.

The chain's CDR3 is CASSAASSSYNEQFF. Here the CDR3 DNA reads TGTGCCAGCAGCGCCGCCTCGAGCTCCTACAATGAGCAGTTCTTC. This chain uses TRBV11-2 with TRBJ2-1; D call uncertain. This CDR3 has 15 residues. CDR1 is SGHAT and CDR2 is FQNNGV in the germline V gene. V was pared by 5 bases and J by 0 bases, with 11 bases between.

This chain connects TRBV11-2 to TRBJ1-1; TRBD1 is a possible D gene (5 bases). This CDR3 region has 14 residues. V was pared by 1 base and J by 5 bases, with 11 bases between. The germline V gene encodes CDR1 SGHAT and CDR2 FQNNGV. The CDR3 sequence: CASSLVGVRTEAFF. In nucleotides, the CDR3 is TGTGCCAGCAGCTTAGTAGGGGTTCGAACTGAAGCTTTCTTT.

The chain combines TRBV2 with TRBJ1-2; TRBD1 might be the D (5 bases). Germline V CDR1 and CDR2: SNHLY, FYNNEI. V was shortened by 2 bases and J by 4 bases, with 11 bases between the two germline ends. This CDR3 has 14 residues. The CDR3 nucleotides are TGTGCCAGCAGTGAAAGGGAGGGGTCCTATGGCTACACCTTC. Its translation: CASSEREGSYGYTF.

This sequence joins TRBV14 and TRBJ2-1, with TRBD2 matching 9 bases. There are 15 residues in the CDR3. CDR1 is SGHDN and CDR2 is FVKESK in the germline V gene. With 2 bases clipped from V and 7 bases from J, the junction kept 6 bases outside the gene matches. The DNA for the CDR3 is TGTGCCAGCAGCCAATCAGCGGGAGGCGGAAATGAGCAGTTCTTC. Amino acids: CASSQSAGGGNEQFF.

The chain joins TRBV2 to TRBJ1-1, with TRBD1 identical over 8 bases. CDR3 size: 13 residues. CDR1 is SNHLY and CDR2 is FYNNEI in the germline V gene. V shed 8 bases, J shed 3 bases, and the junction held 5 bases outside the gene matches. DNA of the CDR3: TGTGCCAGCGGCCAGGGGGCGTACACTGAAGCTTTCTTT. This codes for CASGQGAYTEAFF.

The rearrangement uses TRBV9 and TRBJ2-3; tentative D call: TRBD2 (5 bases). In germline, CDR1 is SGDLS, CDR2 YYNGEE. The V and J ends lost 3 bases and 0 bases respectively, with 8 bases between them. The CDR3 is 14 residues long. CDR3 loop: CASSARTSTDTQYF. The CDR3 nucleotides are TGTGCCAGCAGCGCACGGACTAGCACAGATACGCAGTATTTT.

Note on this clone: The sample contains more than one DNA sequence encoding this CDR3. The chain recombines TRBV9 with TRBJ2-2; D perhaps matches TRBD1 (6 bases). Germline loops: CDR1 SGDLS, CDR2 YYNGEE. V was pared by 2 bases and J by 1 base, with 6 bases between. The CDR3 consists of 14 residues. CDR3 region: CASSVTGNTGELFF. The CDR3, as DNA: TGTGCCAGCAGCGTGACAGGGAACACCGGGGAGCTGTTTTTT.

This clone was observed a handful of times. This sequence joins TRBV11-2 and TRBJ2-7; D may be TRBD2 (5 bases). CDR3 length equals 12 residues. Germline V gene sequence: CDR1 SGHAT, CDR2 FQNNGV. V lost 5 bases to trimming and J lost 11 bases, with 16 bases between them. CDR3 region: CASSAGRWEKYF. The CDR3 DNA is TGTGCCAGCAGCGCTGGACGGTGGGAGAAGTACTTC.

The CDR3 nucleotides are TGTGCCTGGAGTTACGGGGGGCCTGAAGCTTTCTTT. Translation: CAWSYGGPEAFF. The V and J genes are TRBV30 and TRBJ1-1, with D maybe TRBD1 (6 bases). V dropped 2 bases and J dropped 6 bases, with 10 bases sitting between them. Germline V gene data show CDR1 as GTSNPN and CDR2 as SVGIG (reference sequence). The CDR3 is 12 residues long.

J is TRBJ1-1 and V is TRBV2, with D maybe TRBD1 (6 bases). V was shortened by 8 bases and J by 4 bases, with 14 bases between the two germline ends. This CDR3 comprises 13 residues. Germline assignment: CDR1 SNHLY and CDR2 FYNNEI. The CDR3, as DNA: TGTGCCAGCTCTCTAAGCAGGGGCACTGAAGCTTTCTTT. Translated, it gives CASSLSRGTEAFF.

For the CDR3, the DNA is TGTGCCAGCAGCTTAGGGTGGACTGGTTCGAGTGAGCAGTTCTTC. This gives the protein CASSLGWTGSSEQFF. The chain combines TRBV11-1 with TRBJ2-1; the D gene is possibly TRBD2 (5 bases). Deletions cut 1 base from V and 9 bases from J, with 16 bases between. Per germline, CDR1 SGHAT and CDR2 FQDESV (reference sequence). The CDR3 runs to 15 residues.

This clone appeared a few times. The chain combines TRBV4-1 with TRBJ1-5; D is uncertain. The CDR3 sequence is 15 residues long. Between the trimmed V and J ends, which lost 4 bases and 2 bases, there was a span of 12 bases. Germline CDR1 reads MGHRA; CDR2 reads YSYEKL. CDR3 DNA sequence: TGCGCCAGCAGCCCCCTGGACTCCGGCAATCAGCCCCAGCATTTT. This codes for CASSPLDSGNQPQHF.